This TCR beta chain was captured in a study of CD8+CD57+ T cells in acquired aplastic anemia. Study-level background: Sorted CD4+ plus CD8+ cells gave DNA averaging about 3 ug.

Germline V gives CDR1 SGHVS, CDR2 FQNEAQ. Losses at the gene ends were 5 bases for V and 10 bases for J; bases not matched to a gene: 16. This CDR3 region has 16 residues. This clonotype has only a few counts. According to the study, genomic DNA was the template for TCR beta VDJ and CDR3 profiling. TCRdb passed the reads through MiXCR, listing each CDR3 protein once. In the table there are approximately 250,000 distinct CDR3 sequences, 82% of which are singletons. All sequencing subjects had displayed CD8+CD57+ cell expansion on flow cytometry. Material: sorted CD4+, CD8+, or CD8+CD57+ T cells (not recorded which) from PBMCs. This TCR was sampled from a human donor with aplastic anemia. The genes are TRBV7-8 and TRBJ2-1, with 8 bases matching TRBD2. The CDR3 nucleotides read TGTGCCAGCAGCCAGGCGGGAGGAACCGGTCAGCAGGAGCAGTTCTTC. It translates to CASSQAGGTGQQEQFF.